Listed below are T cell receptor beta chains from one sample, sequenced in a study of blood T cell repertoires in COVID-19. Sequenced by immunoSEQ multiplex PCR; TCRdb stores in-frame clones only, minus some. The table shows 60,000 to 80,000 clones, with around nine tenths occurring only once. The sequencing input was peripheral blood. Source of these receptors: a man aged 65-85 years with acute or convalescent COVID-19. The CDR3 runs from the conserved cysteine through the conserved F or W. A D gene is named only where the DNA matches it firmly. The size entry is marked missing in some rows and otherwise reads once, few, many or a size class.

CDR3	DNA	size	V	J	D
CASRAGQGTTEAFF	TGTGCCAGCCGGGCGGGACAGGGAACCACTGAAGCTTTCTTT	-	TRBV6-5	TRBJ1-1	TRBD1
CASSSGTGDHQPQHF	TGTGCCAGCTCATCCGGGACAGGGGATCATCAGCCCCAGCATTTT	-	TRBV18	TRBJ1-5	TRBD1
CASSQEWKVGWETQYF	TGTGCCAGCAGCCAAGAGTGGAAGGTGGGCTGGGAGACCCAGTACTTC	-	TRBV14	TRBJ2-5	-
CASSLTSGRSNEQFF	TGTGCCAGCAGTTTGACTAGCGGACGAAGCAATGAGCAGTTCTTC	-	TRBV27	TRBJ2-1	TRBD2
CASSPSGSGSETQYF	TGTGCCAGCAGCCCTAGCGGGAGTGGGTCAGAGACCCAGTACTTC	-	TRBV25-1	TRBJ2-5	TRBD2
CASSQVTGGNQPQHF	TGTGCCAGCAGCCAAGTTACAGGGGGAAATCAGCCCCAGCATTTT	-	TRBV3-1/TRBV3-2	TRBJ1-5	TRBD1
CASSYGGFLQETQYF	TGTGCCAGCAGTTACGGCGGTTTCCTCCAAGAGACCCAGTACTTC	-	TRBV6-5	TRBJ2-5	-
CASRTGSNSNQPQHF	TGTGCCAGCAGGACAGGGTCCAATAGCAATCAGCCCCAGCATTTT	-	TRBV6-5	TRBJ1-5	TRBD1
CASSLTGGGVVPYNEQFF	TGTGCCAGCAGCTTGACAGGGGGCGGGGTGGTGCCCTACAATGAGCAGTTCTTC	-	TRBV11-2	TRBJ2-1	TRBD1
CASSAGPTGELFF	TGCGCCAGCAGCGCGGGCCCTACCGGGGAGCTGTTTTTT	-	TRBV5-1	TRBJ2-2	-
CASSLEAGQKSAEYF	TGTGCCAGCAGCTTGGAGGCCGGACAAAAGTCTGCGGAGTACTTC	once	TRBV5-6	TRBJ2-5	-
CATPLARRTGCTEAFF	TGTGCCACCCCTTTGGCCCGCCGCACAGGGTGCACTGAAGCTTTCTTT	once	TRBV24-1	TRBJ1-1	-
CASRRLESPNNEQFF	TGCGCCAGCCGCCGACTAGAGAGCCCGAACAATGAGCAGTTCTTC	-	TRBV5-1	TRBJ2-1	-
CASSFEGGGELFF	TGTGCCAGCAGTTTTGAAGGGGGCGGGGAGCTGTTTTTT	few	TRBV27	TRBJ2-2	-
CASSEDPDREAFF	TGTGCCAGCAGTGAAGATCCCGACAGAGAAGCTTTCTTT	-	TRBV25-1	TRBJ1-1	-
CATSDSTGGLADTQYF	TGTGCCACCAGTGATTCAACAGGGGGCCTGGCAGATACGCAGTATTTT	-	TRBV24-1	TRBJ2-3	TRBD1
CASSLGLNYGYTF	TGCGCCAGCAGCTTGGGTCTGAACTATGGCTACACCTTC	-	TRBV5-1	TRBJ1-2	-
CASIFETGQGRAFF	TGTGCCAGCATTTTCGAAACGGGACAGGGGAGAGCTTTCTTT	-	TRBV6-5	TRBJ1-1	TRBD1
CASSQDGDNSPLHF	TGTGCCAGCAGCCAAGACGGGGATAATTCACCCCTCCACTTT	-	TRBV4-2	TRBJ1-6	-
CASSPVAGGATGELFF	TGCGCCAGCAGCCCGGTGGCGGGAGGGGCCACCGGGGAGCTGTTTTTT	-	TRBV5-1	TRBJ2-2	TRBD2
CASSSTDLGNTEAFF	TGTGCCAGTAGTTCGACGGACTTGGGGAACACTGAAGCTTTCTTT	-	TRBV19	TRBJ1-1	-
CATSNPGVDEQYF	TGTGCCACCTCTAATCCGGGGGTAGACGAGCAGTACTTC	-	TRBV19	TRBJ2-7	-
CASSSLPGLSYNEQFF	TGTGCCAGCAGTTCCCTTCCGGGACTTTCCTACAATGAGCAGTTCTTC	-	TRBV2	TRBJ2-1	-
CASSFRPAGDQPQHF	TGTGCCAGCAGTTTTCGTCCAGCAGGGGATCAGCCCCAGCATTTT	-	TRBV27	TRBJ1-5	-
CASSFGQPASPLHF	TGTGCCAGCAGTTTTGGACAGCCGGCCTCACCCCTCCACTTT	-	TRBV27	TRBJ1-6	-
CASTLLPGGARGELFF	TGCGCCAGCACCCTACTGCCCGGGGGGGCGCGGGGGGAGCTGTTTTTT	-	TRBV5-1	TRBJ2-2	TRBD2
CASSQGGRGINQPQHF	TGCGCCAGCAGCCAAGGGGGGAGGGGCATCAATCAGCCCCAGCATTTT	once	TRBV4-1	TRBJ1-5	-
CASSFDTNSYEQYF	TGCGCCAGCAGCTTTGACACCAACTCCTACGAGCAGTACTTC	few	TRBV5-1	TRBJ2-7	-
CASSPLQGEKLFF	TGTGCCAGCAGCCCCCTCCAGGGGGAAAAACTGTTTTTT	once	TRBV7-8	TRBJ1-4	-
CASSYTRVSYGYTF	TGTGCCAGCAGTTATACGCGGGTCTCGTATGGCTACACCTTC	-	TRBV6-5	TRBJ1-2	-
CATSDDTGGGYNEQFF	TGTGCCACCAGTGATGATACAGGGGGTGGGTACAATGAGCAGTTCTTC	-	TRBV24-1	TRBJ2-1	TRBD1
CASSLNEAAVRGYTF	TGTGCCAGCAGCCTCAATGAAGCGGCGGTTCGGGGCTACACCTTC	-	TRBV7-8	TRBJ1-2	-
CASSIQGGVENTQYF	TGTGCCAGCAGCATACAGGGAGGGGTCGAAAATACGCAGTATTTT	-	TRBV9	TRBJ2-3	-
CASSLGLAESAKNIQYF	TGTGCCAGCAGCTTGGGTTTAGCGGAGTCGGCCAAAAACATTCAGTACTTC	-	TRBV5-4	TRBJ2-4	-
CASSGRQGMNTEAFF	TGTGCCAGCAGCGGGAGACAGGGCATGAACACTGAAGCTTTCTTT	-	TRBV7-9	TRBJ1-1	TRBD1
CASSRAGGQNEQFF	TGTGCCAGCAGCCGGGCGGGGGGTCAGAATGAGCAGTTCTTC	-	TRBV5-6	TRBJ2-1	TRBD2
CASSLPGQEFYEQYF	TGTGCCAGCAGCTTGCCCGGACAGGAATTTTACGAGCAGTACTTC	-	TRBV5-6	TRBJ2-7	TRBD1
CASSPSSGRQQFF	TGTGCCAGCTCACCATCTAGCGGGAGGCAGCAGTTCTTC	-	TRBV18	TRBJ2-1	TRBD2
CASVLDGSGELFF	TGTGCTAGTGTTTTGGATGGGAGCGGGGAGCTGTTTTTT	-	TRBV12-5	TRBJ2-2	-
CASSISLYGYTF	TGTGCCAGTAGTATTTCCCTCTATGGCTACACCTTC	-	TRBV19	TRBJ1-2	-
CASSDREESPLHF	TGTGCCAGCAGTGACAGGGAGGAATCACCCCTCCACTTT	-	TRBV12-3/TRBV12-4	TRBJ1-6	TRBD1
CASSFLDTRLFF	TGTGCCAGCAGTTTTCTCGACACTAGGCTGTTTTTT	-	TRBV28	TRBJ2-2	-
CASSFQANYGYTF	TGTGCCAGCAGTTTCCAGGCTAACTATGGCTACACCTTC	-	TRBV12-3/TRBV12-4	TRBJ1-2	-
CASSDDKNIFSYTF	TGTGCCAGCAGTGATGACAAAAACATTTTCAGCTACACCTTC	-	TRBV25-1	TRBJ1-2	-
CASSFNPLRSNGGLAATYEQYF	TGTGCCAGCAGTTTCAATCCATTGAGGAGTAACGGGGGACTAGCGGCGACGTACGAGCAGTACTTC	-	TRBV27	TRBJ2-7	TRBD2
CASTLSGQSNQPQHF	TGCGCCAGCACCTTATCGGGACAGAGCAATCAGCCCCAGCATTTT	-	TRBV5-1	TRBJ1-5	TRBD1
CASSLGFGSRYEQFF	TGTGCCAGCAGCTTAGGCTTCGGGAGCCGGTATGAGCAGTTCTTC	-	TRBV7-2	TRBJ2-1	-